Following are 27 T cell receptor beta chains from one sample sequenced in a study of vaccination and CD4 T cells after COVID-19. Their cognate antigens are unknown. Sequenced with the Oncomine TCR Beta short-read assay was DNA taken from cultured CD4+ T cells. TCRdb itself ran the PCR reads through MiXCR, one entry per CDR3 protein. The table lists 20,000 to 25,000 distinct CDR3 sequences, roughly 52% of them singletons. As to treatment: approximately 10-day PBMC culture with coronavirus spike peptide pools or control peptides (ViraFEST assay). Material: CD4+ T cells from blood, cultured in vitro. The receptors were gathered from a human donor who had recovered from COVID-19.

The rearrangement links TRBV20-1 to TRBJ1-2; D uncertain. CDR3 length: 14 residues. V lost 0 bases and J 2 bases, leaving 10 bases between the germline ends. Germline CDR1 is DFQATT and CDR2 is SNEGSKA (reference sequence). Here the CDR3 reads CSARDTRANYGYTF. The CDR3 bases are TGCAGTGCTAGAGATACCCGGGCCAACTATGGCTACACCTTC.

This clonotype occurred a few times. The V call is TRBV7-3, the J call TRBJ2-1, with 8 bases fitting TRBD2. Germline assignment: CDR1 SGHTA and CDR2 FQGTGA. Trimming removed 2 bases from V and 0 bases from J; junction bases left unmatched: 9. This CDR3 has 18 residues. The CDR3: CASSLGGTRSSSYNEQFF. Written as DNA, the CDR3 is TGTGCCAGCAGCTTAGGTGGGACTAGGTCAAGCTCCTACAATGAGCAGTTCTTC. Supplemented by reference TRBV7-3 and TRBJ2-1, the full variable domain reads GAGVSQTPSNKVTEKGKYVELRCDPISGHTALYWYRQSLGQGPEFLIYFQGTGAADDSGLPNDRFFAVRPEGSVSTLKIQRTERGDSAVYLCASSLGGTRSSSYNEQFFGPGTRLTVL.

This chain uses TRBV7-9 with TRBJ1-3; TRBD1 is a possible D gene (6 bases). The CDR3 runs 18 residues. Trimming removed 5 bases at V and 0 bases at J, with 20 bases between. The germline gives CDR1 SEHNR, CDR2 FQNEAQ (reference sequence). CDR3 loop: CASSGRTGQRYSGNTIYF. The CDR3 DNA sequence: TGTGCCAGCAGCGGTCGTACAGGGCAACGATACTCTGGAAACACCATATATTTT. Supplemented by reference TRBV7-9 and TRBJ1-3, the full variable domain reads DTGVSQNPRHKITKRGQNVTFRCDPISEHNRLYWYRQTLGQGPEFLTYFQNEAQLEKSRLLSDRFSAERPKGSFSTLEIQRTEQGDSAMYLCASSGRTGQRYSGNTIYFGEGSWLTVV.

This clonotype was counted between two and nine times. The rearrangement links TRBV21-1 to TRBJ1-5; TRBD1 is taken as the D call from the table, unchecked against the DNA. TRBV21-1 is annotated as a pseudogene. The CDR3 consists of 16 residues. The CDR3 DNA reads as TGTGCCAGCAGCGCGAAACGTGGGGGCTCCGATCAGCCCCAGCATTTT. Its protein product is CASSAKRGGSDQPQHF.

This clonotype has only one observation. The V gene is TRBV10-2, the J gene TRBJ2-2; TRBD2 agrees at 12 bases. V shed 10 bases, J shed 3 bases, and the junction held 6 bases outside the gene matches. The CDR3 covers 15 residues. Germline values: CDR1 WSHSY, CDR2 SAAADI. CDR3 sequence: CAIASGRAYTGELFF. Written as DNA, the CDR3 is TGCGCCATCGCTAGCGGGAGGGCCTACACCGGGGAGCTGTTTTTT.

The chain joins TRBV6-5 to TRBJ1-1, with a possible D match to TRBD1 (6 bases). Germline CDR1 MNHEY, CDR2 SVGAGI. The CDR3 is 15 residues long. Trimming took off 0 bases at V and 4 bases at J, with 12 bases between the two ends. The CDR3 spells CASSYSGARGTEAFF. The CDR3 region has the DNA TGTGCCAGCAGTTACTCGGGGGCCCGGGGCACTGAAGCTTTCTTT.

The genes are TRBV27 and TRBJ1-1; 8 bases are a match to TRBD1. Germline CDR1 MNHEY, CDR2 SMNVEV (reference sequence). The CDR3 runs to 13 residues. V lost 2 bases and J lost 10; bases outside the gene matches: 6. The CDR3 nucleotides read TGTGCCAGCAGTTTACCACAGGGGGGGAGAGCTTTCTTT. This codes for CASSLPQGGRAFF.

The chain uses TRBV27 and TRBJ1-1; D not certain. V shed 3 bases and J shed 6 bases, with 14 bases lying between them. Germline V gene lookup returns CDR1 MNHEY and CDR2 SMNVEV (reference sequence). The CDR3 has 14 amino acids. CDR3 residues: CASSLRGRAAEAFF. DNA of the CDR3: TGTGCCAGCAGTTTGCGGGGAAGAGCAGCTGAAGCTTTCTTT.

This clonotype showed up just once. The CDR3 nucleotides read TGTGCCAGCAGCTTCGCAGGGGTGGATACGCAGTATTTT. Protein: CASSFAGVDTQYF. The rearrangement joins TRBV7-2 to TRBJ2-3; D might be TRBD1 (6 bases). From germline, CDR1 is SGHTA and CDR2 FQGNSA. Trimming removed 3 bases at V and 6 bases at J, with 10 bases between. The CDR3 totals 13 residues.

This clonotype occurred a few times. The chain employs TRBV3-1 and TRBJ2-7; possibly TRBD1 for D (6 bases). CDR1 and CDR2 from the germline V gene are LGHDT and YNNKEL (reference sequence). The CDR3 extends over 14 amino acids. Trimming shortened V by 6 bases and J by 2 bases, and 14 bases separated the two germline ends. Here the CDR3 DNA reads TGTGCCAGCAGAAAGCAGGGGTTCGCCTACGAGCAGTACTTC. Its translation is CASRKQGFAYEQYF.

This clonotype was recorded a few times. V usage is TRBV6-2 or TRBV6-3 and J usage is TRBJ1-2, with D perhaps TRBD1 (5 bases). Trimming removed 7 bases at V and 8 bases at J, with 20 bases between. Looked up from germline, CDR1 is MNHEY and CDR2 is SVGEGT. This CDR3 spans 14 amino acids. CDR3 in amino acids: CASTPGGAWGGYTF. The CDR3 DNA reads as TGTGCCAGCACCCCCGGGGGTGCCTGGGGCGGCTACACCTTC.

The chain carries TRBV7-2 and TRBJ1-2, with TRBD1 matching over 8 bases. Germline values: CDR1 SGHTA, CDR2 FQGNSA. Unmatched junction bases numbered 9, after V lost 4 bases and J lost 8 bases. The CDR3 has 14 residues. CDR3 nucleotide sequence: TGTGCCAGCAGCTCAAACAGGGGGATGGGAGGCTACACCTTC. As protein: CASSSNRGMGGYTF.

The rearrangement links TRBV6-5 to TRBJ1-3, with 7 nucleotides matching TRBD1. The germline CDR1 and CDR2 sequences are MNHEY and SVGAGI. The junction had 6 bases not matched to a gene; V was cut back by 0 bases and J by 4 bases. CDR3 length: 16 residues. The CDR3 region is CASSYSSQGLGNTIYF. DNA for the CDR3: TGTGCCAGCAGTTACTCATCACAGGGGCTCGGAAACACCATATATTTT.

The rearrangement joins TRBV20-1 to TRBJ1-5, with TRBD1 matching over 7 bases. The J segment lost 4 bases and the V segment lost 4 bases, leaving 7 bases of the junction unmatched. The CDR3 consists of 14 residues. Germline assignment: CDR1 DFQATT and CDR2 SNEGSKA (reference sequence). The chain's CDR3 is CSAMRDSLNQPQHF. The CDR3 coding sequence is TGCAGTGCTATGCGGGACAGTCTGAATCAGCCCCAGCATTTT.

This chain connects TRBV3-1 to TRBJ2-5; no definite D call. Germline V gives CDR1 LGHDT, CDR2 YNNKEL (reference sequence). The V gene lost 1 base and the J gene lost 5 bases, with 11 bases spanning the gap. The CDR3 sequence is 14 residues long. The CDR3 region has the DNA TGTGCCAGCAGCCAAGGGCTAAACACGGAGACCCAGTACTTC. Encoded protein: CASSQGLNTETQYF.

The chain links TRBV28 to TRBJ1-3; D remains unclear. The germline gives CDR1 MDHEN, CDR2 SYDVKM. The CDR3 spans 16 residues. V lost 2 bases to trimming and J lost 0 bases, with 11 bases between them. The CDR3 nucleotides read TGTGCCAGCAGTTTAGGCAACAGCATCTCTGGAAACACCATATATTTT. It encodes CASSLGNSISGNTIYF.

This chain joins TRBV19 and TRBJ2-7, with D maybe TRBD2 (6 bases). V was clipped by 0 bases and J by 4 bases, with 10 bases between them. This CDR3 contains 14 residues. The germline V gene has CDR1 LNHDA and CDR2 SQIVND (reference sequence). The CDR3 here is CASSIEEGRYEQYF. Written as DNA, the CDR3 is TGTGCCAGTAGTATAGAGGAGGGTCGGTACGAGCAGTACTTC. The variable domain in full, completed from reference TRBV19 and TRBJ2-7, reads DGGITQSPKYLFRKEGQNVTLSCEQNLNHDAMYWYRQDPGQGLRLIYYSQIVNDFQKGDIAEGYSVSREKKESFPLTVTSAQKNPTAFYLCASSIEEGRYEQYFGPGTRLTVT.

J is TRBJ2-7 and V is TRBV20-1, with D perhaps assigned TRBD1 or TRBD2 (6 bases each). Germline V CDR1 and CDR2: DFQATT, SNEGSKA (reference sequence). V shed 5 bases and J shed 0 bases, with 14 bases lying between them. This CDR3 comprises 14 residues. CDR3 region: CSAPRGADSYEQYF. The DNA for the CDR3 is TGCAGTGCTCCGAGGGGGGCAGACTCCTACGAGCAGTACTTC.

This chain uses TRBV2 with TRBJ2-1; 7 nucleotides agree with TRBD2. Germline CDR1 is SNHLY and CDR2 is FYNNEI. V was pared by 5 bases and J by 6 bases, with 4 bases of the junction left unmatched. The CDR3 length is 13 residues. For the CDR3, the DNA is TGTGCCAGCAGTCGGGGGGTCAGCAATGAGCAGTTCTTC. It codes for CASSRGVSNEQFF.

The chain carries TRBV20-1 and TRBJ2-7; 7 positions agree with TRBD2. This CDR3 comprises 14 residues. Germline trimming cut 1 base from V and 3 bases from J; bases unmatched to any gene: 6. Germline CDR1 reads DFQATT; CDR2 reads SNEGSKA (reference sequence). This CDR3 reads CSARGGLTLYEQYF. Here the CDR3 DNA reads TGCAGTGCTAGAGGGGGACTAACGCTCTACGAGCAGTACTTC.

This clonotype was recorded once. V is TRBV4-2 and J is TRBJ2-5; D unresolved. The germline CDR1 and CDR2 sequences are LGHNA and YNFKEQ. This CDR3 is 15 amino acids long. V dropped 2 bases and J dropped 2 bases, with 12 bases sitting between them. Here the CDR3 DNA reads TGTGCCAGCAGCCAACGTCAAGGGTCACAAGAGACCCAGTACTTC. It yields the protein CASSQRQGSQETQYF.

The V and J genes are TRBV18 and TRBJ2-1; TRBD1 aligns across 11 bases. V lost 3 bases, J lost 7 bases, and 5 bases stayed unmatched. The CDR3 covers 15 residues. CDR1 and CDR2 (germline): KGHSH, LQKENI. This CDR3 reads CASSPRDRGENEQFF. Written as DNA, the CDR3 is TGTGCCAGCTCACCTCGGGACAGGGGGGAAAATGAGCAGTTCTTC.

The chain couples TRBV5-5 to TRBJ1-3; no reliable D call. The CDR3 is 16 amino acids. Trimming took 4 bases from V and 2 from J, leaving 16 bases between them. CDR1 and CDR2 (germline): SGHKS, YYEKEE (reference sequence). The CDR3 protein is CASSPLLMQTGNTIYF. DNA for the CDR3: TGTGCCAGCAGCCCACTCCTTATGCAGACTGGAAACACCATATATTTT.

The chain recombines TRBV19 with TRBJ1-5; D uncertain. The V and J ends lost 10 bases and 0 bases respectively, with 10 bases between them. This CDR3 has 13 residues. From germline, CDR1 is LNHDA and CDR2 SQIVND (reference sequence). The CDR3 loop is CAIGRDSNQPQHF. CDR3 nucleotides: TGTGCCATAGGACGGGATAGCAATCAGCCCCAGCATTTT.

The CDR3 is CAWSEQGASTDTQYF. CDR3 in DNA: TGTGCCTGGAGTGAACAGGGGGCTTCCACAGATACGCAGTATTTT. The gene calls are TRBV30 and TRBJ2-3; 9 bases fit TRBD1. This CDR3 comprises 15 residues. Germline V gives CDR1 GTSNPN, CDR2 SVGIG (reference sequence). Trimming cost V 1 base and J 2 bases; bases outside gene matches: 4.

The sample holds a few counts of this clonotype. The DNA of the CDR3 is TGTGCCAGCAGCGTAGCCCCCGGAGTAAGTCAACCCCTCCCGATCAATCAGCCCCAGCATTTT. Translation: CASSVAPGVSQPLPINQPQHF. V usage is TRBV9 and J usage is TRBJ1-5; no reliable D call. Germline CDR1 and CDR2: SGDLS and YYNGEE. V lost 0 bases and J lost 3, with 28 bases in between. The CDR3 runs 21 residues.

J is TRBJ2-3 and V is TRBV6-1, with no clear D. Trimming left V 10 bases short and J 0 bases short, with 11 bases between. This CDR3 comprises 13 residues. The germline V gene encodes CDR1 MNHNS and CDR2 SASEGT. Here the CDR3 reads CATQETSTDTQYF. The CDR3 DNA sequence: TGTGCCACCCAGGAGACGAGCACAGATACGCAGTATTTT.